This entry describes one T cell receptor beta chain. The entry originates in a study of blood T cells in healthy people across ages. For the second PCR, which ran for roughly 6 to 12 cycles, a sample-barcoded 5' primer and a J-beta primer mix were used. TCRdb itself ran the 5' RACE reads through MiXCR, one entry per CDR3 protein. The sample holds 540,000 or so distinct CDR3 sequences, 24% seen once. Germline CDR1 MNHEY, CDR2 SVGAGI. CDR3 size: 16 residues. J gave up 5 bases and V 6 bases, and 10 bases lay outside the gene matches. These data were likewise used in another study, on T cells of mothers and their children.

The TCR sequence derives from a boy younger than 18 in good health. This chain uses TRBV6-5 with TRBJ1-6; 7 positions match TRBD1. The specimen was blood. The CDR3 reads CASSSYPGTDNSPLHF. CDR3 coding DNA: TGTGCCAGCAGCTCCTATCCCGGGACAGATAATTCACCCCTCCACTTT.